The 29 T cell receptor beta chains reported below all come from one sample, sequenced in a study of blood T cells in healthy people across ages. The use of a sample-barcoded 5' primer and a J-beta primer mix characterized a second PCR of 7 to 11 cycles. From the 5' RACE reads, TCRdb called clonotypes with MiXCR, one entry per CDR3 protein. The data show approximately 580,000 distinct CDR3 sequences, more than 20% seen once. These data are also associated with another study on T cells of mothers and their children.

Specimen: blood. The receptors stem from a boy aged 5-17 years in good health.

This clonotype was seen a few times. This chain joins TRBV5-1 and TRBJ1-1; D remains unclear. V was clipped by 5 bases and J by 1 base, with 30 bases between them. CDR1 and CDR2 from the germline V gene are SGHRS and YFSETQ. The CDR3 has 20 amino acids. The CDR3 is CASRPTQPSLRRRRNTEAFF. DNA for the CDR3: TGCGCCAGCAGGCCCACACAACCCTCTCTCAGGCGCAGGAGGAACACTGAAGCTTTCTTT.

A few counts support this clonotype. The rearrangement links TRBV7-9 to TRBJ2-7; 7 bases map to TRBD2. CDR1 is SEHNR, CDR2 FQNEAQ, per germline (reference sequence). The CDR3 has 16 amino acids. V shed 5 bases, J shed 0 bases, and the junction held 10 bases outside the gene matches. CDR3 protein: CASSQVQRDGSYEQYF. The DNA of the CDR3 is TGTGCCAGCAGCCAAGTTCAGCGGGACGGCTCCTACGAGCAGTACTTC. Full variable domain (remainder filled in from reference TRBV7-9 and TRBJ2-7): DTGVSQNPRHKITKRGQNVTFRCDPISEHNRLYWYRQTLGQGPEFLTYFQNEAQLEKSRLLSDRFSAERPKGSFSTLEIQRTEQGDSAMYLCASSQVQRDGSYEQYFGPGTRLTVT.

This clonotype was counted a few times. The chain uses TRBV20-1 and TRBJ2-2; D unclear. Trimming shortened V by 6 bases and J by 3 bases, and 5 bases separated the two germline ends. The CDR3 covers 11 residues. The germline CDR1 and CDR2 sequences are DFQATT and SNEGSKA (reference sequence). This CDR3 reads CSAGYTGELFF. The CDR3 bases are TGCAGTGCCGGTTACACCGGGGAGCTGTTTTTT.

The CDR3 is CASSSIGTSRGNNEQFF. CDR3 sequence (DNA): TGTGCCAGCAGCTCCATAGGGACTTCCCGGGGGAACAATGAGCAGTTCTTC. The chain is built from TRBV28 and TRBJ2-1, with D possibly TRBD2 on 6 matching bases. Germline V gene lookup returns CDR1 MDHEN and CDR2 SYDVKM. Trimming stripped 6 bases from V and 5 bases from J, with 23 bases between. The CDR3 totals 17 residues.

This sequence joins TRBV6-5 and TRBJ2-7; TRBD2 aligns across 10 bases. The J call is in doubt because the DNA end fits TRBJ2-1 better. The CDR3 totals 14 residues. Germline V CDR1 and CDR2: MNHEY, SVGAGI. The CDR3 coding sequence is TGTGCCAGCAGATGGACTAGCGGAGACAATGAGCAGTTCTTC. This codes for CASRWTSGDNEQFF.

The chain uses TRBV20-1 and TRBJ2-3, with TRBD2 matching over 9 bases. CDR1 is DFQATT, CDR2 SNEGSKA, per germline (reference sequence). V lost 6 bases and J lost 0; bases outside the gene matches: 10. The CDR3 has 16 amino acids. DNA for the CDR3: TGCAGTGCGAGGTCAGGGACTAGCACTAGCACAGATACGCAGTATTTT. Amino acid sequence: CSARSGTSTSTDTQYF.

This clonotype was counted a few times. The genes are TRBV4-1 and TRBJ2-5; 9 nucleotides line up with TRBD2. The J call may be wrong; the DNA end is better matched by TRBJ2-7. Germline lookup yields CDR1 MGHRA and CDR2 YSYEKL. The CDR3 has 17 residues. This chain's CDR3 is CASSLLETGGRVHEQYF. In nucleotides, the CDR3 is TGCGCCAGCAGCCTTTTAGAGACTGGCGGGAGGGTCCACGAGCAGTACTTC.

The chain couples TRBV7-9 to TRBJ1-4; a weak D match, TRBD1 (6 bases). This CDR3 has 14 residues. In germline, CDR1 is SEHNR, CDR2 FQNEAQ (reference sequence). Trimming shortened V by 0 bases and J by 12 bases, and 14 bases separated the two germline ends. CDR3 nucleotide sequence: TGTGCCAGCAGCTTAGCAGGGTACGGGGGCGAACTGTTTTTT. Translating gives CASSLAGYGGELFF.

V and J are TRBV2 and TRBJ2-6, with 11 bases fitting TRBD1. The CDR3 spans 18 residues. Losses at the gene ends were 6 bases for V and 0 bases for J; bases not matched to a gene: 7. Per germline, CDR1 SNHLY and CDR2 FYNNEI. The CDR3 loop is CASRPGQGAISGANVLTF. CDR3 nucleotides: TGTGCCAGCAGACCCGGACAGGGGGCCATCTCTGGGGCCAACGTCCTGACTTTC.

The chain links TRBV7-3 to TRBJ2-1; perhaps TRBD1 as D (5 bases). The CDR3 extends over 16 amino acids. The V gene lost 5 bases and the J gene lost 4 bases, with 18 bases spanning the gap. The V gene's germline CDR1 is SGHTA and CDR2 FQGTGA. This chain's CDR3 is CASSLDGRVVYNEQFF. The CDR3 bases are TGTGCCAGCAGCCTAGATGGCAGGGTAGTTTACAATGAGCAGTTCTTC.

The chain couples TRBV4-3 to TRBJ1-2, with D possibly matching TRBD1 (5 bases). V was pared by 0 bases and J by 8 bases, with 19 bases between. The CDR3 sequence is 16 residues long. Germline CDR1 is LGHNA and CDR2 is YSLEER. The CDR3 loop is CASSQDRQGRPVGYTF. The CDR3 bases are TGCGCCAGCAGCCAAGATAGGCAGGGACGGCCCGTAGGCTACACCTTC.

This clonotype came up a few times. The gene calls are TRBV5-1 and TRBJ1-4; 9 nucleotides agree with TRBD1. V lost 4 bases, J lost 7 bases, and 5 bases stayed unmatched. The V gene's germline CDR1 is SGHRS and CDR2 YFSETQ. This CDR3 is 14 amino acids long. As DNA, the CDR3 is TGCGCCAGCAGCCGGACAGGGGTCGGTGAAAAACTGTTTTTT. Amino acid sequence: CASSRTGVGEKLFF.

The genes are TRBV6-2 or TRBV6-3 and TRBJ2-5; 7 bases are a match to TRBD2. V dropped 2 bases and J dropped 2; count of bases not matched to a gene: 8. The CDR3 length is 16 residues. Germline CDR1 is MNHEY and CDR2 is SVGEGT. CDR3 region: CASSYDPLAAQETQYF. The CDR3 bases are TGTGCCAGCAGTTACGATCCCCTAGCGGCTCAAGAGACCCAGTACTTC.

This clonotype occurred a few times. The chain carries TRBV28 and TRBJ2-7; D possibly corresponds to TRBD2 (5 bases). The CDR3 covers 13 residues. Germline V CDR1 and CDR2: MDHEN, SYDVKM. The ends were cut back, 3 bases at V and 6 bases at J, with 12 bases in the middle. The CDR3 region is CASSFSRAGEQYF. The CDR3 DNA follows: TGTGCCAGCAGTTTTTCGAGGGCTGGCGAGCAGTACTTC.

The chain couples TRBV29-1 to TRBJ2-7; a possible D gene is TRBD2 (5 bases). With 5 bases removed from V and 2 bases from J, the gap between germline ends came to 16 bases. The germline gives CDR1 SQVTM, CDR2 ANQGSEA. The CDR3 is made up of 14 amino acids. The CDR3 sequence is CSVLRGRDPYEQYF. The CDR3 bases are TGCAGCGTTCTTCGAGGGAGAGATCCCTACGAGCAGTACTTC.

The CDR3: CASSPVFGASEQYF. CDR3 DNA sequence: TGTGCCAGTAGTCCAGTATTTGGGGCTAGCGAGCAGTACTTC. V and J are TRBV19 and TRBJ2-7; tentative D call: TRBD1 (5 bases). Germline lookup yields CDR1 LNHDA and CDR2 SQIVND (reference sequence). This CDR3 is 14 amino acids long. V was trimmed by 5 bases and J by 6 bases, leaving 17 bases between them.

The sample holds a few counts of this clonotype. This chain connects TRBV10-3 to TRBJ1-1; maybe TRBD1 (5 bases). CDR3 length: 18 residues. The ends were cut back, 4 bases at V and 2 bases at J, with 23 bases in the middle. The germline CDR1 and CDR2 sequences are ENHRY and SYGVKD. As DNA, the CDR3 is TGTGCCATCAGTGGGGACGGGAAGTCCCAACCCCTTAACACTGAAGCTTTCTTT. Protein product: CAISGDGKSQPLNTEAFF.

In DNA, the CDR3 is TGCAGTGCTAGAACCGGGACTTCCTCCTACGAGCAGTACTTC. Translated, it gives CSARTGTSSYEQYF. The chain recombines TRBV20-1 with TRBJ2-7, with D tentatively TRBD2 (6 bases). The CDR3 extends over 14 amino acids. Looked up from germline, CDR1 is DFQATT and CDR2 is SNEGSKA (reference sequence). Trimming left V 2 bases short and J 0 bases short, with 11 bases between.

CDR3 sequence reads: CASSYHPGGIYEQYF. The CDR3 coding sequence is TGTGCCAGCAGTTATCATCCGGGGGGAATCTACGAGCAGTACTTC. This chain links TRBV6-2 or TRBV6-3 with TRBJ2-5; 7 bases are shared with TRBD2. The tail of the sequence fits TRBJ2-7 better, so the J call may be wrong. This CDR3 contains 15 residues. Germline V gene lookup returns CDR1 MNHEY and CDR2 SVGEGT.

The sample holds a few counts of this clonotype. The CDR3 region is CATRKGGTTEAFF. In nucleotides, the CDR3 is TGTGCCACCAGGAAAGGGGGGACCACTGAAGCTTTCTTT. The rearrangement links TRBV24-1 to TRBJ1-1, with TRBD1 as a possible D gene (6 bases). CDR3 length equals 13 residues. Germline V lookup: CDR1 KGHDR, CDR2 SFDVKD. Between the trimmed V and J ends, which lost 7 bases and 4 bases, there was a span of 12 bases.

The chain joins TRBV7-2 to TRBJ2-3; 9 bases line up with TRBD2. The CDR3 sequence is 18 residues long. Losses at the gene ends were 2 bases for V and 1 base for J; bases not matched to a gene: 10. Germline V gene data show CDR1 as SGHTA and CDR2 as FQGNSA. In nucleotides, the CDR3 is TGTGCCAGCAGCTTACTGGCCTCTAGCGGGATTGGCACAGATACGCAGTATTTT. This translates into CASSLLASSGIGTDTQYF. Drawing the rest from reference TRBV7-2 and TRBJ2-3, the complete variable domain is GAGVSQSPSNKVTEKGKDVELRCDPISGHTALYWYRQSLGQGLEFLIYFQGNSAPDKSGLPSDRFSAERTGGSVSTLTIQRTQQEDSAVYLCASSLLASSGIGTDTQYFGPGTRLTVL.

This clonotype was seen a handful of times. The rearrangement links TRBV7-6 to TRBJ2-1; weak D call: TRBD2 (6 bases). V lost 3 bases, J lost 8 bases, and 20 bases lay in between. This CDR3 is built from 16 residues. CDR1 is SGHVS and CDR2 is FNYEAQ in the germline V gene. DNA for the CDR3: TGTGCCAGCAGCTTCCCCCGGGGGACCACCCGGTATGAGCAGTTCTTC. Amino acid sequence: CASSFPRGTTRYEQFF.

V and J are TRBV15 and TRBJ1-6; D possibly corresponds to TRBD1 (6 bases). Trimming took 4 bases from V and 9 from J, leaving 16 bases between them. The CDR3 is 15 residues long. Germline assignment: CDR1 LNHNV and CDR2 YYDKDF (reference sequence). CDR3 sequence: CATSTDVKGGSPLHF. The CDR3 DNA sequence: TGTGCCACCAGCACGGACGTAAAAGGGGGTTCACCCCTCCACTTT.

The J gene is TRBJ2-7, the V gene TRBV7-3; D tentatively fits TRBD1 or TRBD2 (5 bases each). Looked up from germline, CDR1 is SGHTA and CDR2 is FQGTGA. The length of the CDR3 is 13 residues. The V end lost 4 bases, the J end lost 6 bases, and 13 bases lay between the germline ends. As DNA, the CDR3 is TGTGCCAGCAGCTCGACTCGGGGCCGCGAGCAGTACTTC. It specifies CASSSTRGREQYF.

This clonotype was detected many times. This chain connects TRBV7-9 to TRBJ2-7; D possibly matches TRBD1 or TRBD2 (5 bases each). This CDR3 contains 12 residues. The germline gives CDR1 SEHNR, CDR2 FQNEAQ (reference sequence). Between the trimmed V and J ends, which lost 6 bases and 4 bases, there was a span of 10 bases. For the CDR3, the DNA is TGTGCCAGCAGTCCAGAGGGGTACGAGCAGTACTTC. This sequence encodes CASSPEGYEQYF. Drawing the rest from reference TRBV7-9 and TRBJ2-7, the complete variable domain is DTGVSQNPRHKITKRGQNVTFRCDPISEHNRLYWYRQTLGQGPEFLTYFQNEAQLEKSRLLSDRFSAERPKGSFSTLEIQRTEQGDSAMYLCASSPEGYEQYFGPGTRLTVT.

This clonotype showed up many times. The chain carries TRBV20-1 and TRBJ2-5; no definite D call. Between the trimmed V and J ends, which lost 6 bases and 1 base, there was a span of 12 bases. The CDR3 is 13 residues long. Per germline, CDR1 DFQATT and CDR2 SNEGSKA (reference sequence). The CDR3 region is CSASRTGQETQYF. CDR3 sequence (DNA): TGCAGTGCCTCTCGGACGGGCCAAGAGACCCAGTACTTC.

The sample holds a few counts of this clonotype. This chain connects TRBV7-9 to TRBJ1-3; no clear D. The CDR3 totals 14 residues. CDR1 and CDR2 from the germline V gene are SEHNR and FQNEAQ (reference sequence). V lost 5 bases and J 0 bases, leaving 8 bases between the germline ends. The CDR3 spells CASSPTSSGNTIYF. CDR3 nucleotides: TGTGCCAGCAGCCCCACGAGCTCTGGAAACACCATATATTTT.

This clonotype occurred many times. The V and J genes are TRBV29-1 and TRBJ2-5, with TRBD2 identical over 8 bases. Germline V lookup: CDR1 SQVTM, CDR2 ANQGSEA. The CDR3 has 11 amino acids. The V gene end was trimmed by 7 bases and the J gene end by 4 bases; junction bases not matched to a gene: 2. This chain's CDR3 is CSGTSPETQYF. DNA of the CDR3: TGCAGCGGGACTAGCCCAGAGACCCAGTACTTC.

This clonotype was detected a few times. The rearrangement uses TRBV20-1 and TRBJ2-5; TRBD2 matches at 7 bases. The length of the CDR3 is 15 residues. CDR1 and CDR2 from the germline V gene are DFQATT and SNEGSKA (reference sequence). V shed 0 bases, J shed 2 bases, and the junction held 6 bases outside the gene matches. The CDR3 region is CSAREAPGGQETQYF. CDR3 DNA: TGCAGTGCTAGAGAGGCTCCCGGGGGGCAAGAGACCCAGTACTTC.